This T cell receptor (beta chain) was captured by sequencing in a study of blood T cell repertoires in COVID-19. At the level of the study: From the United States, Italy and Spain came samples of acute and convalescent COVID-19.

CDR3 size: 12 residues. Trimming removed 7 bases from V and 0 bases from J, with 4 bases in between. The V gene's germline CDR1 is SEHNR and CDR2 FQNEAQ (reference sequence). Measured with immunoSEQ multiplex PCR; TCRdb has only the in-frame clones, and not every one. The data show approximately 50,000 clones, about 82% seen once. This clone was counted only a few times. The TCR was taken from a woman aged 80 or over with acute or convalescent COVID-19. V and J are TRBV7-9 and TRBJ2-1; D gene uncertain. The sequencing input was peripheral blood. Here the CDR3 reads CASTSSYNEQFF. DNA of the CDR3: TGTGCCAGCACTAGCTCCTACAATGAGCAGTTCTTC. Complete variable domain (other parts from reference TRBV7-9 and TRBJ2-1): DTGVSQNPRHKITKRGQNVTFRCDPISEHNRLYWYRQTLGQGPEFLTYFQNEAQLEKSRLLSDRFSAERPKGSFSTLEIQRTEQGDSAMYLCASTSSYNEQFFGPGTRLTVL.